This entry concerns a single T cell receptor beta chain. The clone's antigen remains unknown. No clone much larger than this one lies a single base away; base qualities are absent. The same CDR3 arises from other DNA sequences in this sample as well. The data derive from a study of cytomegalovirus exposure and HLA in healthy donors (dated by TCRdb to the late 2010s). In terms of the full investigation: An earlier analysis of several hundred of the donors reported roughly 300 Gb of sequence data and approximately 120 million unique TCR beta sequences obtained from around 180 million T cells. About 280 gigabases of sequencing data and around 90 million unique TCR sequences made up an early release that covered approximately 620 HLA-typed donors. Of the roughly 400 genotyped donors, over 70% fell in the genetic ancestry cluster associated with self-reported Caucasian donors. The aim of the study was to test whether cataloging public T cell receptors could identify signatures of past pathogen exposure. Using immunosequencing, the study profiled T cell repertoires from 666 subjects and related those repertoires to cytomegalovirus serostatus. Besides the first cohort of roughly 700 subjects, a separate validation cohort made up of about 120 different subjects was used. High-throughput TCR immunosequencing, statistical association of individual TCRs with disease status, and machine learning were combined to predict cytomegalovirus infection status. In a later analysis, previously published TCR beta repertoires from roughly 710 donors were re-analyzed and high-resolution HLA genotyping was added so that TCR occurrence patterns could be studied. The later analysis used no new phenotypic data to find candidate immune exposures, relying instead on TCR beta sequences and their occurrence across donors. An earlier analysis of about 600 of the donors used high-throughput TCR beta sequencing to judge whether each TCR beta V gene segment behaved as functional or pseudogenic. Alongside the repertoire data, information on donor age, sex, ethnicity and CMV serostatus was compiled. A later genetic analysis took genome-wide SNP genotypes for about three fifths of the 666 donors and used that subset as a discovery cohort. All discovery cohort repertoires had been generated on a single sequencing platform. Both class I and class II loci were covered by HLA typing, at four-digit resolution. Typing coverage varied by locus: roughly 620-630 donors for A, B, C, DRB1 and DQB1; roughly 520 for DQA1; more than 600 for DPA1; 450 to 480 for DPB1. Several DR-DQ haplotypes were treated as single units for association and clustering because of strong linkage in the cohort. On average, roughly 250,000 unique TCR beta nucleotide sequences were sequenced per donor among more than 350 genotyped donors of the cohort, with roughly a sixth of those sequences being non-productive.

Study-level results and caveats: A later analysis found that HLA-associated TCR beta chains were more clonally expanded and had lower generation probabilities than equally common non-associated chains. Linkage disequilibrium might explain the correlated functional status among segregating V segments, but an unknown experimental factor could not be excluded. Most TCR sequences were observed very rarely across donors, whereas some public TCRs were present in many individuals. A further reported finding was that TCR beta sequences accurately predicted the HLA-A and HLA-B alleles for most subjects in the first cohort. In an earlier analysis of fewer than 750 of the donors, most TCR beta V segments were observed in productive rearrangements about 90% or about 30% of the time, broadly matching IMGT annotations. A later genetic analysis reported fewer N-insertions in productive TCRs among donors in an Asian-associated ancestry cluster than the roughly 620-donor mean. The classifier was reported to diagnose cytomegalovirus status with high specificity and sensitivity in both the original and validation cohorts. The earlier analysis of some 560 of the donors excluded roughly 17 rarely observed V segments, including chromosome 9 orphons, because counts were too low. A later genetic analysis associated a missense DCLRE1C variant with V-gene and J-gene trimming of TCR beta chains, and an independent cohort replicated the association. In a later analysis, several top co-occurrence clusters were reported to appear linked to parvovirus B19, influenza, CMV and Epstein-Barr virus. The cohort was sequenced for TCR beta chains only, and without alpha or paired-chain data the features that could be detected were limited. Most CMV-associated TCR beta chains appeared to be HLA-restricted in a later analysis, and the HLA associations seemed to be driven largely by CMV exposure. The study gave a list of under 200 TCR beta chains associated with cytomegalovirus. A later analysis found that TCR association rates varied across HLA loci, with DRB1 alleles showing the most associated TCRs and HLA-C alleles the fewest. Sequencing depth was assumed to be roughly uniform across donors in the presence/absence analyses, though that assumption may not hold. A group of highly shared sequence variants was considered likely to be a technical artifact of the sequencing pipeline. The only immune exposure information available for the cohort was CMV serostatus. The authors suggested that the approach could potentially be generalized to other disease states and immunological phenotypes. A few of the identified cytomegalovirus-associated TCR beta chains were confirmed in vitro to be specific for cytomegalovirus antigens. Strong co-occurrence of HLA alleles, especially DR and DQ, made assigning TCR associations to individual alleles difficult. Because HLA typing was missing for some donors at each locus, association tests included only the typed subset. Specific HLA alleles were associated with some 15,000 TCR beta sequences at a false discovery rate of 0.05 in a later analysis. Some IMGT-functional V segments, including TRBV6-2 and TRBV6-3, could not be told apart with the 87-base-pair reads, so those segments were excluded.

In total, about 650 healthy bone marrow donors made up the cohort. At the time of sampling, all cohort members were nominally healthy, though unrecorded immune exposures were likely present. The donor was CMV seropositive and belonged to the group of more than 250 seropositive cohort members. A peripheral blood sample was collected from each donor, and TCR beta sequencing was performed on peripheral blood mononuclear cells. Genomic DNA was extracted from the blood cell samples with the Qiagen DNeasy Blood Extraction Kit. The receptor library was made with the immunoSEQ multiplex PCR assay. For the multiplex PCR, a mixture combining 60 forward primers for TCR Vbeta segments and 13 reverse primers for TCR Jbeta segments was used. Amplification of the CDR3 region of rearranged TCR beta genes was performed with a multiplex PCR assay on genomic DNA. The amplified TCR beta libraries were sequenced on the Illumina HiSeq System as 87-base-pair reads. The authors' analysis ran thus. In a later analysis, tens of millions of unique TCR beta chains were counted across the 500 to 700 repertoires, and approximately 9.9 million of these chains were shared by at least two donors. A nearest-neighbor algorithm error-corrected the raw reads and collapsed the reads into unique sequences, merging closely related sequences to remove PCR and sequencing errors. V, D and J gene segments were assigned by aligning CDR3 sequences to IMGT reference sequences. For a sequence to be retained, a match of at least six nucleotides to both a V gene segment and a J gene segment was required. A rearrangement was called productive if the CDR3 had no stop codons and remained in frame with V and J, and every other rearrangement was called non-productive. CDR3 was defined according to IMGT convention as the region running from the second conserved V-encoded cysteine to the conserved J-encoded phenylalanine. In an earlier analysis of around 640 of the donors, sequences lacking an unambiguous match to a single V gene segment were excluded. An earlier analysis of a few hundred of the donors classified V segments as functional when productive rearrangements were above 56.7% and as segregating when the standard deviation between donors was above 5%. A statistical classification framework was developed to diagnose cytomegalovirus status using the catalog of TCR beta chain sequences. V and J gene assignment, in a later analysis, came from comparing TCR nucleotide sequences with IMGT/GENE-DB human TR gene sequences. Using the TCRdist pipeline, a later analysis assigned CDR3 sequences along with most-parsimonious VDJ recombination scenarios. In a later analysis, every TCR beta chain was defined by the combination of its CDR3 amino acid sequence and its V-gene family, and reads without a unique V-gene family were dropped. A later analysis removed several hundred highly shared, low-generation-probability nucleotide sequences to deal with suspected cross-contamination and a sequencing artifact. In a later analysis, a clonal expansion index for each public chain was calculated from normalized within-repertoire ranks of inferred template counts. In a later analysis, generation probabilities were computed using a VDJ recombination model fitted to out-of-frame rearrangements, and the results were checked against IGoR. A later analysis scored TCR-TCR, TCR-HLA and TCR-CMV co-occurrence with hypergeometric tests, applying a repertoire-size bias correction to TCR pairs. In a later analysis, false discovery rates were estimated by permuting HLA or CMV assignments 20 times. In a later analysis, co-occurring TCRs were grouped using DBSCAN, with TCRdist sequence similarity added in when clustering inside HLA-allele-positive subsets. Repertoires with fewer than 30,000 or more than 120,000 public chains, plus five repertoires with anomalous nucleotide sharing, were excluded from co-occurrence clustering. TCRdb retrieved this table from immuneACCESS and kept in-frame rearrangements only. Not all clones are present; in checked studies, unresolved V genes account for under half, and no reason is known for the remainder. D and trimming were read from the DNA, whereas the V and J calls and clone size are those reported in that table. Counted in this sample were more than 200,000 clones; about 70% of them appeared once. Of the sample, about 2.8% is held by the ten largest clones.

CDR1 and CDR2 are drawn from the germline V gene: SGDLS, YYNGEE. V is cut by 0 bases and J by 4 bases, and the space between the germline ends is 11 bases. The CDR3 runs 15 residues from the cysteine to the phenylalanine. Kept here is only the CDR3 DNA, which spans 45 bases and is read in frame from base 1. This chain joins TRBV9 to TRBJ2-1; TRBD1 is possibly the D segment (6 matching bases). This clonotype originated in a man aged 40-55 years in good health and CMV-seropositive. Sequencing used PBMCs. The DNA is TGTGCCAGCAGCGTAGTAGGGGGAACATACAATGAGCAGTTCTTC. This gives the protein CASSVVGGTYNEQFF.